The 15 T cell receptor beta chains below come from one sample, sequenced in a study of cytomegalovirus exposure and HLA in healthy donors. PCR involved 60 Vbeta and 13 Jbeta primers. Clones were sequenced by immunoSEQ multiplex PCR, and TCRdb holds only the in-frame ones, with some missing. The table includes under 150,000 clones, roughly 72% detected once. Material: PBMCs. All receptors come from a woman aged 50 to 60 in good health and CMV-seronegative.

This chain uses TRBV7-8 with TRBJ1-1; D call uncertain. The V gene's germline CDR1 is SGHVS and CDR2 FQNEAQ. This CDR3 comprises 17 residues. V was pared by 1 base and J by 2 bases, with 17 bases between. CDR3 DNA: TGTGCCAGCAGCTTAGGGGCGGGCGATTTCGGAAACACTGAAGCTTTCTTT. It yields the protein CASSLGAGDFGNTEAFF.

The chain has TRBV29-1 and TRBJ2-1; 7 nucleotides match TRBD2. The CDR3 sequence is 14 residues long. Losses at the gene ends were 3 bases for V and 8 bases for J; bases not matched to a gene: 10. Germline CDR1 SQVTM, CDR2 ANQGSEA. CDR3 DNA: TGCAGCGTTGATCGGCTAGCGGTTGGCGATGAGCAGTTCTTC. This sequence encodes CSVDRLAVGDEQFF.

This clone appeared a few times. This chain joins TRBV19 and TRBJ2-7; 9 nucleotides match TRBD1. From germline, CDR1 is LNHDA and CDR2 SQIVND (reference sequence). V shed 2 bases, J shed 6 bases, and the junction held 8 bases outside the gene matches. The CDR3 loop spans 15 amino acids. The CDR3 spells CASSINRDRVSEQYF. The CDR3 DNA reads TGTGCCAGTAGTATAAATCGGGACAGGGTAAGCGAGCAGTACTTC.

The J gene is TRBJ2-7, the V gene TRBV5-6; 9 bases are a match to TRBD1. The junction had 0 bases not matched to a gene; V was cut back by 0 bases and J by 2 bases. CDR3 length equals 14 residues. Germline values: CDR1 SGHDT, CDR2 YYEEEE. In DNA, the CDR3 is TGTGCCAGCAGCTTGGGACAGGGGGCCTACGAGCAGTACTTC. It yields the protein CASSLGQGAYEQYF. The variable domain in full, with the rest retrieved from reference TRBV5-6 and TRBJ2-7, is DAGVTQSPTHLIKTRGQQVTLRCSPKSGHDTVSWYQQALGQGPQFIFQYYEEEERQRGNFPDRFSGHQFPNYSSELNVNALLLGDSALYLCASSLGQGAYEQYFGPGTRLTVT.

J is TRBJ2-2 and V is TRBV6-1; D is uncertain. Between the trimmed V and J ends, which lost 4 bases and 5 bases, there was a span of 11 bases. Germline assignment: CDR1 MNHNS and CDR2 SASEGT. CDR3 length equals 14 residues. The CDR3: CASSVQRKTGELFF. The CDR3 DNA sequence: TGTGCCAGCAGTGTGCAGAGGAAAACCGGGGAGCTGTTTTTT.

The chain combines TRBV28 with TRBJ2-3; TRBD2 matches 9 bases. Losses at the gene ends were 11 bases for V and 2 bases for J; bases not matched to a gene: 8. The CDR3 spans 14 residues. CDR1 and CDR2 from the germline V gene are MDHEN and SYDVKM. The CDR3 here is CAAGGEIITDTQYF. CDR3 DNA sequence: TGTGCCGCGGGAGGGGAGATCATCACAGATACGCAGTATTTT.

This chain links TRBV4-2 with TRBJ2-1, with 10 bases fitting TRBD2. CDR3 size: 16 residues. V dropped 1 base and J dropped 7; count of bases not matched to a gene: 7. Germline V CDR1 and CDR2: LGHNA, YNFKEQ. CDR3 DNA: TGTGCCAGCAGCCAAGCTCTAGCGGGAGCTCGGAATGAGCAGTTCTTC. Residues: CASSQALAGARNEQFF.

The chain joins TRBV7-2 to TRBJ2-5; TRBD2 agrees at 14 bases. J gave up 6 bases and V 5 bases, and 14 bases lay outside the gene matches. This CDR3 has 18 residues. Looked up from germline, CDR1 is SGHTA and CDR2 is FQGNSA. The CDR3 DNA reads TGTGCCAGCAGCCCTCAACCGACTAGCGGGAGGGTGGTGAAGACCCAGTACTTC. This translates into CASSPQPTSGRVVKTQYF.

Only a few counts were recorded for this clone. The chain uses TRBV5-6 and TRBJ1-5; TRBD1 might be the D (6 bases). CDR3 length: 15 amino acids. Germline lookup yields CDR1 SGHDT and CDR2 YYEEEE. The V and J ends lost 0 bases and 1 base respectively, with 8 bases between them. Here the CDR3 reads CASSLGQGSNQPQHF. The CDR3 DNA is TGTGCCAGCAGCTTGGGCCAGGGGAGCAATCAGCCCCAGCATTTT.

CDR3: CASRPGLRENTQYF. In DNA form, the CDR3 reads TGTGCCAGCAGACCCGGACTACGGGAGAATACGCAGTATTTT. The gene calls are TRBV6-5 and TRBJ2-3, with a possible D match to TRBD2 (6 bases). Trimming cost V 6 bases and J 7 bases, with 17 bases left between them. Germline-derived CDR1 and CDR2 are MNHEY and SVGAGI. This CDR3 comprises 14 residues.

V and J are TRBV7-2 and TRBJ2-1, with 14 bases aligning to TRBD2. The germline V gene encodes CDR1 SGHTA and CDR2 FQGNSA. J was trimmed by 7 bases and V by 5 bases; bases with no gene match: 7. The length of the CDR3 is 16 residues. CDR3 loop: CASSPGTSGRINEQFF. CDR3 nucleotides: TGTGCCAGCAGCCCTGGGACTAGCGGGAGAATAAATGAGCAGTTCTTC.

The chain recombines TRBV19 with TRBJ2-5, with TRBD1 matching 8 bases. The CDR3 spans 14 residues. In germline, CDR1 is LNHDA, CDR2 SQIVND (reference sequence). The ends lost 5 bases at V and 5 bases at J; junction bases unmatched: 7. In DNA form, the CDR3 reads TGTGCCAGTAGTGAGGCAGGGGGCAGGGAGACCCAGTACTTC. This translates into CASSEAGGRETQYF.

Only one count was recorded for this clone. CDR3 bases: TGCGCCAGCAGCCAATCACACGGGTACGAGCAGTACTTC. As protein: CASSQSHGYEQYF. This sequence joins TRBV4-3 and TRBJ2-7; no firm D call. Germline V CDR1 and CDR2: LGHNA, YSLEER. This CDR3 comprises 13 residues. V lost 2 bases, J lost 4 bases, and 9 bases lay in between.

This chain connects TRBV30 to TRBJ1-3; no clear D gene. Germline V CDR1 and CDR2: GTSNPN, SVGIG (reference sequence). This CDR3 has 14 residues. V was clipped by 3 bases and J by 4 bases, with 13 bases between them. CDR3 sequence: CAWSAGPVGNTIYF. CDR3 DNA sequence: TGTGCCTGGAGCGCTGGGCCAGTAGGAAACACCATATATTTT.

This sequence joins TRBV29-1 and TRBJ1-2, with a possible D match to TRBD1 (5 bases). Germline CDR1 and CDR2: SQVTM and ANQGSEA. The CDR3 totals 15 residues. Trimming cost V 6 bases and J 0 bases, with 17 bases left between them. As DNA, the CDR3 is TGCAGCGTCGACCAGGGAAGTGATCCTAACTATGGCTACACCTTC. Residues: CSVDQGSDPNYGYTF.